This T cell receptor beta chain was found in a study of PD-L1 blockade in urothelial cancer. Study summary: Administration of atezolizumab to patients began at some point between 2013 and 2015, at 1,200 mg intravenously every 3 weeks. Prior chemotherapy ranged from 0 to 3 regimens per patient. Study-level results: Durable-benefit patients showed greater tumor-associated blood clone expansion at 3 weeks. Pretreatment peripheral blood TCR clonality that fell below the median predicted better survival among the patients studied.

V was pared by 2 bases and J by 6 bases, with 5 bases of the junction left unmatched. This CDR3 spans 14 amino acids. Germline assignment: CDR1 MGHDK and CDR2 SYGVNS. Time point of the sample: pretreatment peripheral blood. As regards this clone: The target antigen is unknown.

Using immunoSEQ multiplex PCR, the repertoire was profiled, and TCRdb retains in-frame clones only, with some absent. The sample shows 60,000 to 70,000 clones, more than 80% of them seen only once. The sequence derives from a man between 65 and 79 years old with urothelial cancer. This chain links TRBV25-1 with TRBJ2-3, with 7 nucleotides matching TRBD2. The sequenced sample was PBMCs, obtained around atezolizumab (anti-PD-L1) treatment. The CDR3 here is CASSEPQGGDTQYF. In DNA form, the CDR3 reads TGTGCCAGCAGTGAACCTCAGGGAGGGGATACGCAGTATTTT.